This TCR beta chain was identified in a study of response to subunit inactivated influenza vaccine. Findings and limits, study-wide: With each seasonal influenza vaccination, the authors suggested, few new T cells are recruited.

This clonotype has only a few counts. Its target is not known. The germline V and J ends were trimmed by 4 bases and 2 bases, with 11 bases remaining between them. CDR1 is SQVTM, CDR2 ANQGSEA, per germline. This CDR3 is built from 13 residues. One entry per CDR3 protein results from TCRdb running MiXCR on the RT-PCR reads. The sample lists hundreds of thousands of distinct CDR3 sequences, 11% to 15% occurring once. Sequencing used PBMCs from blood, obtained around two weeks before vaccination. The sequence came from a man in his fifties or sixties who received an inactivated influenza vaccine. The V and J genes are TRBV29-1 and TRBJ2-5, with no clear D. The DNA of the CDR3 is TGCAGCGTTGGAACAAACCGTCAAGAGACCCAGTACTTC. Its translation: CSVGTNRQETQYF.